The 3 T cell receptor beta chains below come from one sample, sequenced in a study of T-cell reconstitution after alpha-beta-depleted transplantation in children. Unique molecular identifiers featured in how the TCRbeta library was prepared. A single record per CDR3 protein comes from TCRdb applying MiXCR to the PCR reads. Of about 500,000 distinct CDR3 sequences in the sample, about 30% are singletons; the top ten hold 2% to 3%. The sequenced sample was PBMCs from the stem cell graft donor, obtained from the stem cell graft. The origin of the receptors is a human donor who donated a stem cell graft to a child with aplastic anemia.

The sample holds a few counts of this clonotype. The J gene is TRBJ1-5, the V gene TRBV6-5, with 7 bases fitting TRBD1. With V trimmed by 2 bases and J by 7 bases, 14 bases remained unmatched. This CDR3 spans 17 amino acids. The germline gives CDR1 MNHEY, CDR2 SVGAGI. This chain's CDR3 is CASSYHMGVGGGQPQHF. DNA of the CDR3: TGTGCCAGCAGTTACCATATGGGTGTAGGGGGCGGGCAGCCCCAGCATTTT.

This clonotype was seen more than once but under ten times. This chain's CDR3 is CSASRGAGGQYEQYF. The CDR3 nucleotides read TGCAGTGCTAGCAGGGGGGCGGGAGGTCAGTACGAGCAGTACTTC. The rearrangement links TRBV20-1 to TRBJ2-7, with a possible D match to TRBD2 (8 bases). The CDR3 length is 15 residues. Per the germline V gene, CDR1 is DFQATT and CDR2 is SNEGSKA (reference sequence). The germline V and J ends were trimmed by 3 bases and 4 bases, with 19 bases remaining between them.

The table lists this clonotype with a few counts. This rearrangement joins TRBV6-4 to TRBJ1-1; D uncertain. The CDR3 covers 14 residues. The germline V gene has CDR1 MRHNA and CDR2 SNTAGT. With 0 bases removed from V and 4 bases from J, the gap between germline ends came to 9 bases. The CDR3 DNA is TGTGCCAGCAGTGACTCATATCCGGCCACTGAAGCTTTCTTT. Its protein is CASSDSYPATEAFF.